A selection of T cell receptor beta chains follows, all from one sample in a study of beta chain features in type 1 diabetes. Clones were read by immunoSEQ multiplex PCR, and TCRdb kept only the in-frame ones, dropping some. The sample includes tens of thousands of clones, 30% to 40% of them seen just once. What was sequenced was stem cell memory CD4+ T cells from blood. These receptors were taken from a woman aged 18-35 years in good health. CDR3s include the opening cysteine and the closing phenylalanine or tryptophan. A D gene is named only where the DNA matches it firmly. Rows may omit the clone size; those that give it use once, few, many or a size class.

size	D	V	J	DNA	CDR3
.	TRBD1	TRBV5-5	TRBJ1-5	TGTGCCAGCAGCTTGGCCCGGGTTCTGACAGGGAATCAGCCCCAGCATTTT	CASSLARVLTGNQPQHF
few	.	TRBV7-2	TRBJ2-7	TGTGCCAGCAGCCAGCTGACAGGTACGGGCGAGCAGTACTTC	CASSQLTGTGEQYF
.	.	TRBV5-1	TRBJ1-2	TGCGCCAGCAGCTTGTCCGCAGGGCCTAACTATGGCTACACCTTC	CASSLSAGPNYGYTF
many	TRBD1	TRBV14	TRBJ1-6	TGTGCCAGCAGCCAAGCGCAGGGGGCTACGGGTAATTCACCCCTCCACTTT	CASSQAQGATGNSPLHF
few	TRBD1	TRBV29-1	TRBJ1-2	TGCAGCGTTGCCCCACAGGGGAACTATGGCTACACCTTC	CSVAPQGNYGYTF
.	TRBD1	TRBV7-2	TRBJ2-4	TGTGCCAGCAGCGGCCGACAGGGGGCTCGTTCAATTGGCAAAAACATTCAGTACTTC	CASSGRQGARSIGKNIQYF
.	.	TRBV30	TRBJ1-1	TGTGCCTGGAGTGTTGGGGACATACGCCCTGAAGCTTTCTTT	CAWSVGDIRPEAFF
many	.	TRBV11-2	TRBJ2-3	TGTGCCAGCAGCCCGTTCTCGGATACGCAGTATTTT	CASSPFSDTQYF
.	.	TRBV5-1	TRBJ1-1	TGCGCCAGCAGCTTGTTTGACCGGGGGAGCACTGAAGCTTTCTTT	CASSLFDRGSTEAFF
few	.	TRBV5-4	TRBJ1-4	TGTGCCAGCAGCTTGATTCCGCCAGGTACCACAACTAATGAAAAACTGTTTTTT	CASSLIPPGTTTNEKLFF
.	TRBD1	TRBV5-1	TRBJ1-2	TGCGCCAGCAGCGGGCCGGGACAGGGAATGGAGGGCTACACCTTC	CASSGPGQGMEGYTF
.	.	TRBV6-5	TRBJ1-1	TGTGCCAGCACCGACAGGTACACTGAAGCTTTCTTT	CASTDRYTEAFF
.	TRBD2	TRBV7-2	TRBJ2-1	TGTGCCAGCAGCACTAGCGGGGGGGCCAATGAGCAGTTCTTC	CASSTSGGANEQFF
few	.	TRBV19	TRBJ2-3	TGTGCCAGTACCTCCCGGAGGGGTAGCACAGATACGCAGTATTTT	CASTSRRGSTDTQYF
.	TRBD1	TRBV18	TRBJ2-7	TGTGCCAGCTCACCCGGCCAGGACAGGGGGTCCTACGAGCAGTACTTC	CASSPGQDRGSYEQYF
few	.	TRBV18	TRBJ1-2	TGTGCCAGCTCACCGTACCCACAGGGAACCTATGGCTACACCTTC	CASSPYPQGTYGYTF
.	.	TRBV5-4	TRBJ2-3	TGTGCCAGCAGCTTAGGACAGAGATGGGATACGCAGTATTTT	CASSLGQRWDTQYF
.	.	TRBV30	TRBJ1-2	TGTGCCGGCCGAAGGGAGGGTGCCTTGGGAGGCTACACCTTC	CAGRREGALGGYTF
many	.	TRBV23-1	TRBJ2-5	TGCGCCAGCAGTCACCGAGACAGGGAGGAAGAGACCCAGTACTTC	CASSHRDREEETQYF
few	TRBD1	TRBV4-1	TRBJ1-2	TGCGCCAGCAGCCCGAGACAGGGGGCGGACTATGGCTACACCTTC	CASSPRQGADYGYTF
few	TRBD1	TRBV28	TRBJ1-2	TGTGCCAGCAGTTCCACGGGACAGGGGGCGATTGGCTACACCTTC	CASSSTGQGAIGYTF
few	TRBD1	TRBV18	TRBJ1-4	TGTGCCAGCTCACGACAGGGATGGGGGATTCCAACTAATGAAAAACTGTTTTTT	CASSRQGWGIPTNEKLFF
.	TRBD1	TRBV30	TRBJ1-1	TGTGCCTGGAGTCGGGACAGAGGTTACACTGAAGCTTTCTTT	CAWSRDRGYTEAFF
few	TRBD2	TRBV14	TRBJ2-6	TGTGCCAGCAGCCAAGGGGGAGGGCCTGGGGCCAACGTCCTGACTTTC	CASSQGGGPGANVLTF
.	.	TRBV5-4	TRBJ1-1	TGTGCCAGCAGCTTGGCCAGTCTGGTCGTGAACACTGAAGCTTTCTTT	CASSLASLVVNTEAFF
.	TRBD2	TRBV11-1	TRBJ2-1	TGTGCCAGCAGCTTAGAGCTAGCGGGGGGGCCCTACAATGAGCAGTTCTTC	CASSLELAGGPYNEQFF
.	TRBD2	TRBV7-6	TRBJ2-7	TGTGCCAGCAGCTTAGGGGGACTAGCGGGAGGCCGAACCTACGAGCAGTACTTC	CASSLGGLAGGRTYEQYF
.	.	TRBV28	TRBJ2-7	TGTGCCAGCAGTTTAGCAGGCCCCTACGAGCAGTACTTC	CASSLAGPYEQYF
.	TRBD2	TRBV7-8	TRBJ2-2	TGTGCCAGCAGCCCCCTCCGGGGGAGGGAGACCGGGGAGCTGTTTTTT	CASSPLRGRETGELFF
.	.	TRBV27	TRBJ2-2	TGTGCCAGCAGAGGCAGAGGGAACACCGGGGAGCTGTTTTTT	CASRGRGNTGELFF
.	TRBD1	TRBV5-1	TRBJ2-3	TGCGCCAGCAGCTTGGAAGTTTTGGGACAGGGGTTCACAGATACGCAGTATTTT	CASSLEVLGQGFTDTQYF
.	TRBD1	TRBV4-2	TRBJ2-5	TGTGCCAGCAGCCCGGACAGGGCCTTAGAGCAGTACTTC	CASSPDRALEQYF
few	.	TRBV6-6	TRBJ1-1	TGTGCCAGCAACGAACAGGGCACTGAAGCTTTCTTT	CASNEQGTEAFF
.	.	TRBV30	TRBJ1-3	TGTGCCTGGAGTGTACTAAGCTCTGGAAACACCATATATTTT	CAWSVLSSGNTIYF
few	.	TRBV2	TRBJ1-1	TGTGCCAGCAGTACAGCTGACACTGAAGCTTTCTTT	CASSTADTEAFF
.	.	TRBV19	TRBJ2-3	TGTGCCACATCTGCGAGCACAGATACGCAGTATTTT	CATSASTDTQYF
.	.	TRBV5-1	TRBJ2-7	TGCGCCAGCAGCTTGGACCGGTACGAGCAGTACTTC	CASSLDRYEQYF
.	.	TRBV7-9	TRBJ2-1	TGTGCCAGGGCGGATAATGCTGAACTGGCGGAGCAGTTCTTC	CARADNAELAEQFF
few	TRBD2	TRBV9	TRBJ2-1	TGTGCCAGCAGCGTTGGGTCGGCGGGGGCCTACAATGAGCAGTTCTTC	CASSVGSAGAYNEQFF
few	TRBD2	TRBV5-1	TRBJ2-3	TGCGCCAGCAGCCGAGCGGGAGAGAGAACAGATACGCAGTATTTT	CASSRAGERTDTQYF
few	.	TRBV11-3	TRBJ1-1	TGTGCCAGCAGCCACAGGGTCGACACTGAAGCTTTCTTT	CASSHRVDTEAFF
once	TRBD1	TRBV7-9	TRBJ1-1	TGTGCCAGCAGCTTAGGGGGACAGGGCGGAAAGACTGAAGCTTTCTTT	CASSLGGQGGKTEAFF
.	TRBD2	TRBV7-9	TRBJ2-5	TGTGCCAGCAGCCCCTACCCCGGACTAGCGAGTCTAGAGACCCAGTACTTC	CASSPYPGLASLETQYF
.	.	TRBV18	TRBJ1-5	TGTGCCAGCTCACCACATCAACAGGGTCAGCCCCAGCATTTT	CASSPHQQGQPQHF
.	.	TRBV1	TRBJ2-6	TGCACCAGCAGCCAAGACCTTATGACAGGGGTAATTTACTCTGGGGCCAACGTCCTGACTTTC	CTSSQDLMTGVIYSGANVLTF
.	.	TRBV5-1	TRBJ2-7	TGCGCCAGCAGCTTGGTAAGCGGGTGGGTAGACGAGCAGTACTTC	CASSLVSGWVDEQYF
.	.	TRBV30	TRBJ1-4	TGTGCCTGGAGTGTGAGCCATACGAATGAAAAACTGTTTTTT	CAWSVSHTNEKLFF
.	.	TRBV6-5	TRBJ1-1	TGTGCCAGCAGTTACACAATTTTAAGTGGCACTGAAGCTTTCTTT	CASSYTILSGTEAFF
.	TRBD2	TRBV5-1	TRBJ2-3	TGCGCCAGCAGCTTCCACTTGTCTAGCGGGGCCTTAAGCACAGATACGCAGTATTTT	CASSFHLSSGALSTDTQYF
.	TRBD2	TRBV27	TRBJ2-5	TGTGCCAGCAGTTCTCAAGCGGGGGGGCCGTGGGAGACCCAGTACTTC	CASSSQAGGPWETQYF
.	.	TRBV5-1	TRBJ1-5	TGCGCCAGCAGCTTGGGCTCGGGGGGTCAGCCCCAGCATTTT	CASSLGSGGQPQHF
few	TRBD1	TRBV19	TRBJ1-6	TGTGCCAGTAGTATAGCGGGACAGGCCCTAGAAAACCTCCACTTT	CASSIAGQALENLHF